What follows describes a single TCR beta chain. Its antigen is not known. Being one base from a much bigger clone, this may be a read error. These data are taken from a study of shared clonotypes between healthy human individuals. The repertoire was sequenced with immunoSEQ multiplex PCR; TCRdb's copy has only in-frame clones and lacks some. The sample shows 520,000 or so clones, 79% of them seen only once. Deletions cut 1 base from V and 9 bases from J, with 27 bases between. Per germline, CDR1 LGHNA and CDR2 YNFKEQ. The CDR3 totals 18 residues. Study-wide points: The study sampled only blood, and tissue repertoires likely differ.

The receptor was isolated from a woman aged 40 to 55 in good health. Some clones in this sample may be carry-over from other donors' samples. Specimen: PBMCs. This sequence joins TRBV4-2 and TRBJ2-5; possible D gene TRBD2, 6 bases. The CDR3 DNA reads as TGTGCCAGCAGCCAAGGGAGTTTGGCGGCTTCCCGCGGGGAGGCCCAGTACTTC. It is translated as CASSQGSLAASRGEAQYF.